This T cell receptor beta chain comes out of a study of cytomegalovirus exposure and HLA in healthy donors. General observations from the study: Accurate prediction of HLA-A and HLA-B alleles (for most subjects) was reportedly achieved from TCR beta sequences. Upon later analysis, HLA-associated TCR beta chains proved more clonally expanded than other, equally common chains.

In the case of this clone: Its antigen remains unidentified.

At the time of sampling, donors were nominally healthy, though unrecorded immune exposures were likely. The V segment lost 0 bases and the J segment 1 base; nucleotides outside the gene matches: 3. Germline V lookup: CDR1 SGDLS, CDR2 YYNGEE. The CDR3 is 16 residues long. The primer mix had 60 Vbeta and 13 Jbeta primers. Clones were sequenced by immunoSEQ multiplex PCR, and TCRdb holds only the in-frame ones, with some missing. Counted here are more than 80,000 clones, approximately 80% occurring once; the ten biggest clones make up under 4.5%. Sequences were obtained from PBMCs. The chain carries TRBV9 and TRBJ2-3; TRBD2 matches at 9 bases. The receptor comes from a female donor in good health and CMV-seropositive. Written as DNA, the CDR3 is TGTGCCAGCAGCGTAGTTTCTAGCGGGGGCACAGATACGCAGTATTTT. As protein: CASSVVSSGGTDTQYF.